This TCR beta chain was found in a study of T cell responses to AZD1222 COVID-19 vaccine. TCRdb keeps only in-frame clones here, not all; method: immunoSEQ multiplex PCR. The sample has approximately 80,000 clones; 70% to 90% are singletons. As for this clone: The antigen is not known.

The CDR3 consists of 17 residues. The germline V gene has CDR1 SGHNT and CDR2 YENEEA. Deletions cut 5 bases from V and 4 bases from J, with 23 bases between. General observations from the study: Baseline seropositivity occurred in only a handful of AZD1222 recipients. Targeting of unmutated variant regions was reportedly seen in nearly half of spike-specific TCRs. Every sample of the repertoires postdated the peak T cell response. Most donors were white British, females outnumbered males, and clonal diversity was possibly underestimated.

The origin of this receptor is an adult in good health. The J gene is TRBJ2-5, the V gene TRBV11-3, with D possibly called TRBD1 or TRBD2 (5 bases each). The sample was peripheral blood, taken on day 0 of AZD1222 vaccination. The CDR3 sequence: CASSLQGVAIQAETQYF. CDR3 nucleotide sequence: TGTGCCAGCAGCCTTCAGGGCGTAGCGATACAAGCAGAGACCCAGTACTTC.